Listed here are 20 T cell receptor beta chains from one sample, sequenced in a study of monozygotic twins with inflammatory bowel disease. TCRdb reprocessed the 5' RACE reads and stores each CDR3 protein as one record, lacking DNA. In all, the sample yields around 410,000 distinct CDR3 sequences. Sequencing used blood. All receptors come from a human donor with ulcerative colitis or Crohn's disease, or a healthy co-twin of an affected twin (not recorded which).

The J gene is TRBJ1-4, the V gene TRBV20-1; absent DNA, TCRdb's TRBD1 call cannot be checked. The CDR3 consists of 15 residues. Looked up from germline, CDR1 is DFQATT and CDR2 is SNEGSKA (reference sequence). Here the CDR3 reads CSASLGGAANEKLFF.

V usage is TRBV28 and J usage is TRBJ2-2; TCRdb designates TRBD1, a call that cannot be tested without DNA. Germline values: CDR1 MDHEN, CDR2 SYDVKM. CDR3 size: 14 residues. CDR3 sequence reads: CASRPGDNTGELFF.

The chain recombines TRBV20-1 with TRBJ1-2. Looked up from germline, CDR1 is DFQATT and CDR2 is SNEGSKA (reference sequence). This CDR3 region has 13 residues. The CDR3 here is CSAPVKGGYGYTF.

The rearrangement joins TRBV5-1 to TRBJ2-1. This CDR3 comprises 16 residues. Germline-derived CDR1 and CDR2 are SGHRS and YFSETQ. CDR3: CASSLTGDGTYNEQFF. Using reference TRBV5-1 and TRBJ2-1 for the parts outside the CDR3, the full variable domain is KAGVTQTPRYLIKTRGQQVTLSCSPISGHRSVSWYQQTPGQGLQFLFEYFSETQRNKGNFPGRFSGRQFSNSRSEMNVSTLELGDSALYLCASSLTGDGTYNEQFFGPGTRLTVL.

V is TRBV5-5 and J is TRBJ2-3; TCRdb selects TRBD2, and the lack of DNA leaves this call unchecked. CDR3 length equals 16 residues. Germline-derived CDR1 and CDR2 are SGHKS and YYEKEE (reference sequence). CDR3 region: CASSLGASPTLNTQYF. The entire variable domain, with the rest obtained from reference TRBV5-5 and TRBJ2-3, is as follows: DAGVTQSPTHLIKTRGQQVTLRCSPISGHKSVSWYQQVLGQGPQFIFQYYEKEERGRGNFPDRFSARQFPNYSSELNVNALLLGDSALYLCASSLGASPTLNTQYFGPGTRLTVL.

The chain couples TRBV18 to TRBJ1-5. CDR1 and CDR2 from the germline V gene are KGHSH and LQKENI. The CDR3 runs 15 residues. The CDR3 here is CASSLLPSANQPQHF.

The chain joins TRBV7-8 to TRBJ1-6. Germline CDR1 SGHVS, CDR2 FQNEAQ. The CDR3 runs to 14 residues. The CDR3 sequence is CASSLFERASPLHF.

The chain joins TRBV2 to TRBJ2-3. Germline lookup yields CDR1 SNHLY and CDR2 FYNNEI. This CDR3 is built from 13 residues. The CDR3 loop reads CASITRTTDTQYF.

The gene calls are TRBV6-5 and TRBJ2-2; TCRdb reports TRBD1, a call that lacks DNA to check it against. Germline CDR1 MNHEY, CDR2 SVGAGI. CDR3 length equals 16 residues. The CDR3 region is CASRLGTAKNTGELFF.

The CDR3 here is CASSYQGRGDNEQFF. The chain couples TRBV6-2 or TRBV6-3 to TRBJ2-1; TCRdb gives TRBD1 as the D gene, but with no DNA this cannot be confirmed. Germline CDR1 is MNHEY and CDR2 is SVGEGT. The CDR3 consists of 15 residues.

The rearrangement joins TRBV5-1 to TRBJ2-2. Germline values: CDR1 SGHRS, CDR2 YFSETQ. The length of the CDR3 is 14 residues. This CDR3 reads CASSLLSDTGELFF.

The chain uses TRBV4-1 and TRBJ2-7; absent DNA, TCRdb's TRBD1 call cannot be checked. Germline CDR1 reads MGHRA; CDR2 reads YSYEKL. This CDR3 spans 16 amino acids. CDR3 sequence: CASSQDLRTGSYEQYF.

The chain combines TRBV28 with TRBJ2-2; checking the TCRdb D call of TRBD1 is not possible without DNA. CDR1 MDHEN and CDR2 SYDVKM come from the germline V gene. CDR3 length: 14 amino acids. The CDR3 sequence is CASSRHRVSGELFF.

CDR3 protein: CASSHPARTSGRLRSGELFF. The chain has TRBV28 and TRBJ2-2; TCRdb lists TRBD2, though no DNA is available to test this call. The CDR3 is made up of 20 amino acids. Germline CDR1 and CDR2: MDHEN and SYDVKM. Filled out from reference TRBV28 and TRBJ2-2, the complete variable domain reads DVKVTQSSRYLVKRTGEKVFLECVQDMDHENMFWYRQDPGLGLRLIYFSYDVKMKEKGDIPEGYSVSREKKERFSLILESASTNQTSMYLCASSHPARTSGRLRSGELFFGEGSRLTVL.

This chain joins TRBV7-3 and TRBJ2-2; TCRdb lists TRBD2, though no DNA is available to test this call. Germline V gives CDR1 SGHTA, CDR2 FQGTGA. This CDR3 contains 17 residues. The CDR3 sequence: CASSLRGSASNTGELFF.

This chain links TRBV5-4 with TRBJ2-2; TCRdb reports TRBD1, a call that lacks DNA to check it against. This CDR3 comprises 16 residues. Per germline, CDR1 SGHNT and CDR2 YYREEE (reference sequence). CDR3 loop: CASSPPGGLDTGELFF.

The V and J genes are TRBV6-5 and TRBJ1-2; TCRdb returns TRBD1, unconfirmable since there is no DNA. Germline V gene lookup returns CDR1 MNHEY and CDR2 SVGAGI. The CDR3 is made up of 16 amino acids. CDR3: CASSYLEGREFYGYTF.

The chain uses TRBV7-9 and TRBJ2-1; the TCRdb D gene call, TRBD2, has no DNA to confirm it. The CDR3 sequence is 15 residues long. In germline, CDR1 is SEHNR, CDR2 FQNEAQ (reference sequence). The CDR3 sequence is CASSQTSGRAAEQFF. The whole variable domain, remainder taken from reference TRBV7-9 and TRBJ2-1, is DTGVSQNPRHKITKRGQNVTFRCDPISEHNRLYWYRQTLGQGPEFLTYFQNEAQLEKSRLLSDRFSAERPKGSFSTLEIQRTEQGDSAMYLCASSQTSGRAAEQFFGPGTRLTVL.

The V gene is TRBV29-1, the J gene TRBJ2-5. CDR3 size: 12 residues. CDR1 and CDR2 from the germline V gene are SQVTM and ANQGSEA. CDR3 loop: CSVADTPATQYF.

The chain combines TRBV2 with TRBJ1-5; there is no DNA to check the TCRdb D call of TRBD1. This CDR3 has 14 amino acids. In germline, CDR1 is SNHLY, CDR2 FYNNEI. Here the CDR3 reads CASSIWDSNQPQHF.